These T cell receptor beta chains were read from a single sample in a study of beta chain features in type 1 diabetes. Data came from immunoSEQ multiplex PCR; TCRdb stores just in-frame clones and leaves some out. The sample has roughly 150,000 clones, about 9% seen once. The source material was central memory CD4+ T cells from blood. The receptors originated from a woman under 40 with type 1 diabetes. Each CDR3 is given with its conserved first and last residue. A D gene is named only where the DNA matches it firmly. Size is stated for part of the rows, as once, few or many counts, or as a class when the clone is expanded.

CDR3 DNA: TGTGCCAGCAGTGACCGCGGACAGGGGGCCGAGACCCAGTACTTC
CDR3 protein: CASSDRGQGAETQYF
J gene: TRBJ2-5
clone size: few
V gene: TRBV25-1
D gene: TRBD1

CDR3 DNA: TGTGCCAGCATGGGGGCCGGGGCCAACGTCCTGACTTTC
CDR3 protein: CASMGAGANVLTF
J gene: TRBJ2-6
clone size: .
V gene: TRBV27
D gene: .

CDR3 DNA: TGTGCCTGGAGTCGGCAGGAAAATCAGCCCCAGCATTTT
CDR3 protein: CAWSRQENQPQHF
J gene: TRBJ1-5
clone size: .
V gene: TRBV30
D gene: .

CDR3 DNA: TGTGCCAGCAGTTTGAGGGGGCCAGGCTACGAGCAGTACTTC
CDR3 protein: CASSLRGPGYEQYF
J gene: TRBJ2-7
clone size: .
V gene: TRBV6-6
D gene: TRBD1

CDR3 DNA: TGCGCCAGCAGCCCCGGGGGTAACCAAGAGACCCAGTACTTC
CDR3 protein: CASSPGGNQETQYF
J gene: TRBJ2-5
clone size: .
V gene: TRBV4-1
D gene: .

CDR3 DNA: TGTGCCAGCAGTTACCGTGCGGATCAGCCCCAGCATTTT
CDR3 protein: CASSYRADQPQHF
J gene: TRBJ1-5
clone size: .
V gene: TRBV6-5
D gene: .

CDR3 DNA: TGCGCCAGCAGCTTGGCCGATACGGGGGATACGCAGTATTTT
CDR3 protein: CASSLADTGDTQYF
J gene: TRBJ2-3
clone size: few
V gene: TRBV5-1
D gene: .

CDR3 DNA: TGTGCCAGCAGATTGTCTAGCGGGAGGAGCTCCTACAATGAGCAGTTCTTC
CDR3 protein: CASRLSSGRSSYNEQFF
J gene: TRBJ2-1
clone size: few
V gene: TRBV9
D gene: TRBD2

CDR3 DNA: TGTGCCAGCAGTTCTAGAACTAGCACAGATACGCAGTATTTT
CDR3 protein: CASSSRTSTDTQYF
J gene: TRBJ2-3
clone size: .
V gene: TRBV6-5
D gene: .

CDR3 DNA: TGTGCCAGCAGACAGGGGGGCGGAGAGACCCAGTACTTC
CDR3 protein: CASRQGGGETQYF
J gene: TRBJ2-5
clone size: .
V gene: TRBV7-2
D gene: TRBD1

CDR3 DNA: TGCGCCAGCAGCTTGGGACTAGCAGAATACACAGATACGCAGTATTTT
CDR3 protein: CASSLGLAEYTDTQYF
J gene: TRBJ2-3
clone size: few
V gene: TRBV5-1
D gene: TRBD2

CDR3 DNA: TGTGCCAGCAGCTCTAAGGGGCCCAACTCCTACGAGCAGTACTTC
CDR3 protein: CASSSKGPNSYEQYF
J gene: TRBJ2-7
clone size: .
V gene: TRBV7-9
D gene: .

CDR3 DNA: TGTGCTAGCAGCTATCTCCTTGCGGGTACGCAGTATTTT
CDR3 protein: CASSYLLAGTQYF
J gene: TRBJ2-3
clone size: .
V gene: TRBV7-7
D gene: .

CDR3 DNA: TGCAGCGCCCGCCAGGGGACGGAGACCCAGTACTTC
CDR3 protein: CSARQGTETQYF
J gene: TRBJ2-5
clone size: few
V gene: TRBV29-1
D gene: .

CDR3 DNA: TGTGCCAGTAGTATAGGGGCTGGACAGCCGTATGGCTACACCTTC
CDR3 protein: CASSIGAGQPYGYTF
J gene: TRBJ1-2
clone size: .
V gene: TRBV19
D gene: .

CDR3 DNA: TGTGCCAGCTCACCACCGGGGCGGAAATATGGCTACACCTTC
CDR3 protein: CASSPPGRKYGYTF
J gene: TRBJ1-2
clone size: few
V gene: TRBV18
D gene: .

CDR3 DNA: TGCGCCAGCAGCGAAACAGGGGGGTATGGCTACACCTTC
CDR3 protein: CASSETGGYGYTF
J gene: TRBJ1-2
clone size: few
V gene: TRBV5-1
D gene: TRBD1

CDR3 DNA: TGCGCCAGCAGCCAAGAGGCCCTAGCGGGAGGTGCCAAAAACATTCAGTACTTC
CDR3 protein: CASSQEALAGGAKNIQYF
J gene: TRBJ2-4
clone size: .
V gene: TRBV4-1
D gene: TRBD2

CDR3 DNA: TGTGCCAGCAGCCGAGGGATCACGGGGCAGTTCTTC
CDR3 protein: CASSRGITGQFF
J gene: TRBJ2-1
clone size: .
V gene: TRBV11-2
D gene: .

CDR3 DNA: TGTGCCAGCAGCTCCGCCTGGACTAGATTATATTTT
CDR3 protein: CASSSAWTRLYF
J gene: TRBJ2-3
clone size: few
V gene: TRBV7-2
D gene: TRBD2

CDR3 DNA: TGTGCCAGTAGTATAGTAGGACTAGCGTATGAGACCCAGTACTTC
CDR3 protein: CASSIVGLAYETQYF
J gene: TRBJ2-5
clone size: few
V gene: TRBV19
D gene: TRBD2

CDR3 DNA: TGTGCCAGCAGGCAGACAGGGACAGCGAATGAAAAACTGTTTTTT
CDR3 protein: CASRQTGTANEKLFF
J gene: TRBJ1-4
clone size: .
V gene: TRBV27
D gene: TRBD1

CDR3 DNA: TGTGCCAGCAGCGCCTCGAGAAGTGGCTACACCTTC
CDR3 protein: CASSASRSGYTF
J gene: TRBJ1-2
clone size: few
V gene: TRBV9
D gene: .

CDR3 DNA: TGTGCCAGCAGGGATGACAGGGTAAGACCTGAAGCTTTCTTT
CDR3 protein: CASRDDRVRPEAFF
J gene: TRBJ1-1
clone size: .
V gene: TRBV7-9
D gene: TRBD1

CDR3 DNA: TGTGCCAGCTCACCCAATCAAGAGACCCAGTACTTC
CDR3 protein: CASSPNQETQYF
J gene: TRBJ2-5
clone size: few
V gene: TRBV18
D gene: .

CDR3 DNA: TGCAGCGTTGAAGATCTTAGATACACTGAAGCTTTCTTT
CDR3 protein: CSVEDLRYTEAFF
J gene: TRBJ1-1
clone size: few
V gene: TRBV29-1
D gene: .

CDR3 DNA: TGCAGCGTGACCTTCCCGGGACAGGGGATCTACAATGAGCAGTTCTTC
CDR3 protein: CSVTFPGQGIYNEQFF
J gene: TRBJ2-1
clone size: .
V gene: TRBV29-1
D gene: TRBD1

CDR3 DNA: TGTGCCAGCAGTCTCCGGGACAGGGGGTCAGAGACCCAGTACTTC
CDR3 protein: CASSLRDRGSETQYF
J gene: TRBJ2-5
clone size: few
V gene: TRBV27
D gene: TRBD1

CDR3 DNA: TGCGCCAGCAGCCTTACTACCAGCACAGATACGCAGTATTTT
CDR3 protein: CASSLTTSTDTQYF
J gene: TRBJ2-3
clone size: few
V gene: TRBV5-1
D gene: .

CDR3 DNA: TGTGCCAGCAGCTATCAGGAGGGCACTGAAGCTTTCTTT
CDR3 protein: CASSYQEGTEAFF
J gene: TRBJ1-1
clone size: .
V gene: TRBV7-3
D gene: .

CDR3 DNA: TGTGCCAGCAGCGTGGGACTTACCACCGGGGAGCTGTTTTTT
CDR3 protein: CASSVGLTTGELFF
J gene: TRBJ2-2
clone size: few
V gene: TRBV9
D gene: .

CDR3 DNA: TGTGCTAGCAGCTCTACTACAGGGTTTGGAAACACCATATATTTT
CDR3 protein: CASSSTTGFGNTIYF
J gene: TRBJ1-3
clone size: .
V gene: TRBV7-7
D gene: .

CDR3 DNA: TGCAGCGTCCACCCGGGACAGGGAATTACTGAAGCTTTCTTT
CDR3 protein: CSVHPGQGITEAFF
J gene: TRBJ1-1
clone size: .
V gene: TRBV29-1
D gene: TRBD1

CDR3 DNA: TGCGCCAGCAGCCAAGGGACAGGGGGCTACAATGAGCAGTTCTTC
CDR3 protein: CASSQGTGGYNEQFF
J gene: TRBJ2-1
clone size: .
V gene: TRBV4-1
D gene: TRBD1

CDR3 DNA: TGTGCCAGCAGCAACATAAAACAGGGCTACGAGCAGTACTTC
CDR3 protein: CASSNIKQGYEQYF
J gene: TRBJ2-7
clone size: .
V gene: TRBV5-8
D gene: .

CDR3 DNA: TGTGCCAGCAGCCAGGGACTAGCGGGAGTAGGTGAGCAGTTCTTC
CDR3 protein: CASSQGLAGVGEQFF
J gene: TRBJ2-1
clone size: few
V gene: TRBV11-2
D gene: TRBD2

CDR3 DNA: TGTGCCAGCAGTTTATCACAGGGATTAGGCTATGGCTACACCTTC
CDR3 protein: CASSLSQGLGYGYTF
J gene: TRBJ1-2
clone size: few
V gene: TRBV27
D gene: .

CDR3 DNA: TGTGCCAGCTCGGCGGACTTACTCACAGATACGCAGTATTTT
CDR3 protein: CASSADLLTDTQYF
J gene: TRBJ2-3
clone size: few
V gene: TRBV11-2
D gene: .

CDR3 DNA: TGTGCCAGCAGTGTACCGGGACTAGTAAAAGATGAGCAGTTCTTC
CDR3 protein: CASSVPGLVKDEQFF
J gene: TRBJ2-1
clone size: few
V gene: TRBV25-1
D gene: TRBD2

CDR3 DNA: TGTGCCATTAGGGGACAGGGAATCGCCTACGAGCAGTACTTC
CDR3 protein: CAIRGQGIAYEQYF
J gene: TRBJ2-7
clone size: few
V gene: TRBV21-1
D gene: .

CDR3 DNA: TGTGCCTGGAGTCCGGCTAGCGGGTACAATGAGCAGTTCTTC
CDR3 protein: CAWSPASGYNEQFF
J gene: TRBJ2-1
clone size: few
V gene: TRBV30
D gene: TRBD2

CDR3 DNA: TGTGCCAGCTCACCAGGGACAGGGAACTACGAGCAGTACTTC
CDR3 protein: CASSPGTGNYEQYF
J gene: TRBJ2-7
clone size: .
V gene: TRBV18
D gene: TRBD1